Included here is one TCR beta chain sequence, with context. Its antigen is undetermined. The CDR3 is 15 residues long. The germline gives CDR1 LGHDT, CDR2 YNNKEL (reference sequence). TCRdb re-analyzed the 5' RACE reads; it lists each CDR3 protein once, without DNA. This specimen shows about 330,000 distinct CDR3 sequences; the ten leading clones hold over 2%. These data come from a study of monozygotic twins with inflammatory bowel disease. Study outcomes and limitations: The authors found no support for a single strong IBD-associated signal or clonotype. The co-twins with IBD showed lower TCRbeta diversity (inverse Simpson) than their healthy siblings.

This clonotype was sampled from a human donor with ulcerative colitis or Crohn's disease, or a healthy co-twin of an affected twin (not recorded which). The V call is TRBV3-1, the J call TRBJ1-6; TCRdb calls TRBD1, which cannot be checked without DNA. Sample: blood. CDR3 sequence reads: CASKRGQWYNSPLHF.